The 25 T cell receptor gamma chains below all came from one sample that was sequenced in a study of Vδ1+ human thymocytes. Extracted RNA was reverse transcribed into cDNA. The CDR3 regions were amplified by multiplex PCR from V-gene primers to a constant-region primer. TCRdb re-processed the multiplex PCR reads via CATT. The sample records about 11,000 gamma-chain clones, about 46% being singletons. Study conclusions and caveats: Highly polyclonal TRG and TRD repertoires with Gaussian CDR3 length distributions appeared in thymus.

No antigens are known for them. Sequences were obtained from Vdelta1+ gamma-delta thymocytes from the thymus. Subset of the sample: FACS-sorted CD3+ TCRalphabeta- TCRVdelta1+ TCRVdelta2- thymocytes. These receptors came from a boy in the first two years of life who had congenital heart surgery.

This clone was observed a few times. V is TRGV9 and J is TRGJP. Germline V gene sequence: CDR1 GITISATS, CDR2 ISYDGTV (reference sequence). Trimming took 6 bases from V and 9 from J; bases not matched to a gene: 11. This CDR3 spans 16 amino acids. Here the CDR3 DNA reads TGTGCCTTGTGGAGGGACTGGGGGTTGGGCAAAAAAATCAAGGTATTT. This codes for CALWRDWGLGKKIKVF.

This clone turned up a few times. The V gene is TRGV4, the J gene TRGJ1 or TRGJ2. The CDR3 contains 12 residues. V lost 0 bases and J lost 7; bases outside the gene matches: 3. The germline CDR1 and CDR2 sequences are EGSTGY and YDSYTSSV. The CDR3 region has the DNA TGTGCCACCTGGGATGGGCTGTATAAGAAACTCTTT. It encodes CATWDGLYKKLF.

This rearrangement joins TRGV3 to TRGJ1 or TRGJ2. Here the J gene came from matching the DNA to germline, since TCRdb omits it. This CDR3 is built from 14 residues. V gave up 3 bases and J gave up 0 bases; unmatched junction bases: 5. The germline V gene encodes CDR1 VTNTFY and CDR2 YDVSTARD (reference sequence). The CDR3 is CATWDPRNYYKKLF. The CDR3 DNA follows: TGTGCCACCTGGGACCCTCGGAATTATTATAAGAAACTCTTT.

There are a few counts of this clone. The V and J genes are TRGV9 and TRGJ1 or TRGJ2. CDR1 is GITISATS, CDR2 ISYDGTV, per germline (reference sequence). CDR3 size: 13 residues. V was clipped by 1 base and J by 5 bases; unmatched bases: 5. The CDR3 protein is CALWEVDHYKKLF. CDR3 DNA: TGTGCCTTGTGGGAGGTAGATCATTATAAGAAACTCTTT.

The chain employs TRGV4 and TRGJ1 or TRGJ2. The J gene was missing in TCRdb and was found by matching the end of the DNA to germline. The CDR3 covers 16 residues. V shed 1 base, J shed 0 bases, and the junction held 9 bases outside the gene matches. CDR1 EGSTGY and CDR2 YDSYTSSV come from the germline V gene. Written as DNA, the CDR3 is TGTGCCACCTGGGATGGCTCGCCGCTGAATTATTATAAGAAACTCTTT. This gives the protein CATWDGSPLNYYKKLF.

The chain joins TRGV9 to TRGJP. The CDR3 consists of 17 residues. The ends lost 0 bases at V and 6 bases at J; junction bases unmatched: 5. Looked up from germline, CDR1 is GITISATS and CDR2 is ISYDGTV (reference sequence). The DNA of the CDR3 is TGTGCCTTGTGGGAGGTGTTGTCAGAGTTGGGCAAAAAAATCAAGGTATTT. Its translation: CALWEVLSELGKKIKVF.

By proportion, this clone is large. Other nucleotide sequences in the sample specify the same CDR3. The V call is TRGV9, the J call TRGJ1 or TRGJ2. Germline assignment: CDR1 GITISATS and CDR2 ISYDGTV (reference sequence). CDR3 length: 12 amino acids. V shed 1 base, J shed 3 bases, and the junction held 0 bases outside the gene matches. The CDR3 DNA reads TGTGCCTTGTGGGAGGTTTATTATAAGAAACTCTTT. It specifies CALWEVYYKKLF.

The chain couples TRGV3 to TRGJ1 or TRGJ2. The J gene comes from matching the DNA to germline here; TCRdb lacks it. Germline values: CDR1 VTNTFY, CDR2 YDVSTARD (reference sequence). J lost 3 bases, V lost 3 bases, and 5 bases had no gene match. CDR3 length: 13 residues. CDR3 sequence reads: CATWDEIYYKKLF. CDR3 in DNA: TGTGCCACCTGGGACGAAATTTATTATAAGAAACTCTTT.

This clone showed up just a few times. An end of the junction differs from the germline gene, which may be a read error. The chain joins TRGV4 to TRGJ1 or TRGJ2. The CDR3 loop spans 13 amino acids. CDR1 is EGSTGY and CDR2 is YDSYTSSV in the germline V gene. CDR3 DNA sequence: TGTGCCACCTGGGGTGGGAATGATTATAAGAAACTCTTT. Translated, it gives CATWGGNDYKKLF.

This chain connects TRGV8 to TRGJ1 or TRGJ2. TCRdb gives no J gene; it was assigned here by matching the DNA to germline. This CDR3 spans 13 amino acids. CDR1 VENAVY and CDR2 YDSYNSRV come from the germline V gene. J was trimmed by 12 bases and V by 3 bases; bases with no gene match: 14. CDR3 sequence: CATWDPRGRGKLF. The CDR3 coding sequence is TGTGCCACCTGGGATCCCCGGGGAAGGGGGAAACTCTTT.

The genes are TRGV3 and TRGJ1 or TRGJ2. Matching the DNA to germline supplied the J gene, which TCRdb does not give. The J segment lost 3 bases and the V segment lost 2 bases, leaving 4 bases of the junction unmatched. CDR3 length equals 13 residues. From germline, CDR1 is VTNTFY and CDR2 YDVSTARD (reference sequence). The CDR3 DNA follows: TGTGCCACCTGGGACACTCGTTATTATAAGAAACTCTTT. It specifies CATWDTRYYKKLF.

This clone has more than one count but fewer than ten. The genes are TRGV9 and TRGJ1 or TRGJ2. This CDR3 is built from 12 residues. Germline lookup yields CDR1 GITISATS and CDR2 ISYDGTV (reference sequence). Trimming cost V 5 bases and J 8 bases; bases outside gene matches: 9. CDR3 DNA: TGTGCCTTGTGGGGTCAAAGAAATAAGAAACTCTTT. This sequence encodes CALWGQRNKKLF.

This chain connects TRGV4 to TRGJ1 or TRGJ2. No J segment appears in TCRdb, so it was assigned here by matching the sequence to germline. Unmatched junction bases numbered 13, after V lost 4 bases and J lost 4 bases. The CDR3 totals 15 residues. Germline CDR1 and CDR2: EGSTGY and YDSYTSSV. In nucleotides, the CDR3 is TGTGCCACCTGGGACCACGGACTCCAGTATTATAAGAAACTCTTT. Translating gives CATWDHGLQYYKKLF.

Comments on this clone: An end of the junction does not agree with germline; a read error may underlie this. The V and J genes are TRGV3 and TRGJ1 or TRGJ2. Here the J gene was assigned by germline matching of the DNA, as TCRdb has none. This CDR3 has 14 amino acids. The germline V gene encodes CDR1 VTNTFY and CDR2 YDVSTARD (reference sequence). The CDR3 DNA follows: TGTGCCACCTGGGACGGACCAAAGTATTATAGGAAACTCTTT. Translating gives CATWDGPKYYRKLF.

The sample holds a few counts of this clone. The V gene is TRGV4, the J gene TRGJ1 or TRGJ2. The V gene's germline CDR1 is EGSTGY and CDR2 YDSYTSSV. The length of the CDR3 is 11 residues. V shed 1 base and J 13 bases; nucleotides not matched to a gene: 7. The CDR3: CATWDGCSKLF. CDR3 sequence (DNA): TGTGCCACCTGGGATGGCTGTAGCAAACTCTTT.

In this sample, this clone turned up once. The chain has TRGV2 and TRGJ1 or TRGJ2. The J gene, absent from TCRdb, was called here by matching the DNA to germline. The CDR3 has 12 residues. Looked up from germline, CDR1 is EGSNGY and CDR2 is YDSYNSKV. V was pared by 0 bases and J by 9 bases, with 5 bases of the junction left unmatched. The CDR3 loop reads CATWDGPFKKLF. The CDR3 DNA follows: TGTGCCACCTGGGACGGGCCATTTAAGAAACTCTTT.

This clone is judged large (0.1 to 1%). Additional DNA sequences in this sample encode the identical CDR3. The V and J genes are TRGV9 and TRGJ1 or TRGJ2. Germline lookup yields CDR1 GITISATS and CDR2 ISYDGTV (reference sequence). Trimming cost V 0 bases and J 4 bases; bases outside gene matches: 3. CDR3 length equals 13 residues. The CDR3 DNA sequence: TGTGCCTTGTGGGAGGTGCGGTATTATAAGAAACTCTTT. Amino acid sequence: CALWEVRYYKKLF.

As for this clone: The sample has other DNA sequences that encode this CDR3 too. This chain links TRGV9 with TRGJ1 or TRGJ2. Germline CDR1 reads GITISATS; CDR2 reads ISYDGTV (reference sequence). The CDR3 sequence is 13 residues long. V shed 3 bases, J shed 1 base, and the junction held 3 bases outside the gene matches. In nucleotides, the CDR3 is TGTGCCTTGTGGGAGTCAAATTATTATAAGAAACTCTTT. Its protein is CALWESNYYKKLF.

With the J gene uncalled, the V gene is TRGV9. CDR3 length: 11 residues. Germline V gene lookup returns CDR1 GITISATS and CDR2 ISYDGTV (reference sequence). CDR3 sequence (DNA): TGTGCCTTGTGGGAGGTGCCATACAAACTCTTT. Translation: CALWEVPYKLF.

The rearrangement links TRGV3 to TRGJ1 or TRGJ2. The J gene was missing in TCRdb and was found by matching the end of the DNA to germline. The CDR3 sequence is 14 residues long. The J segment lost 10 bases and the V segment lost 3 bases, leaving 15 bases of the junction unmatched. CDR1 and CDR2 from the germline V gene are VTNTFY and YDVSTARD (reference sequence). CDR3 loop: CATWDFPRGCKKLF. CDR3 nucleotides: TGTGCCACCTGGGACTTCCCTCGGGGGTGCAAGAAACTCTTT.

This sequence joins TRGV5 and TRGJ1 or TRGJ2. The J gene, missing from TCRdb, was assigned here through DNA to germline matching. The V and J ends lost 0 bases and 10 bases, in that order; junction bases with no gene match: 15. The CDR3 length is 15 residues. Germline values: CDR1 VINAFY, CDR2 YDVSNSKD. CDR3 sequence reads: CATWDRRSGLKKKLF. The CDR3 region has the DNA TGTGCCACCTGGGACAGGCGGTCCGGTTTAAAGAAGAAACTCTTT.

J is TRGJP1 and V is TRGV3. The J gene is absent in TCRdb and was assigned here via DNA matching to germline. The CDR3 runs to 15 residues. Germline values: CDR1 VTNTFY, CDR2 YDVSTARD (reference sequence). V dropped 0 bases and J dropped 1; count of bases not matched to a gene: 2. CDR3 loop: CATWDRLTTGWFKIF. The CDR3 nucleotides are TGTGCCACCTGGGACAGGCTTACCACTGGTTGGTTCAAGATATTT.

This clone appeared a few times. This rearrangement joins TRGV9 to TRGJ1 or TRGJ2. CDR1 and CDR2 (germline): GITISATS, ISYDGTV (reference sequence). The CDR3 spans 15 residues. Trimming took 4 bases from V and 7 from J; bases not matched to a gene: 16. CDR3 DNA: TGTGCCTTGTGGGAATGGGTCCGGGGTCGATATAAGAAACTCTTT. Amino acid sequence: CALWEWVRGRYKKLF.

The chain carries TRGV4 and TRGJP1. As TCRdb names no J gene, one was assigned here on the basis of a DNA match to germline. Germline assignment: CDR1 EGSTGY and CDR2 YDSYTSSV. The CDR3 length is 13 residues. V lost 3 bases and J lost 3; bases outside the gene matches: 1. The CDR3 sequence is CATWDSTGWFKIF. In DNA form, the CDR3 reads TGTGCCACCTGGGATTCCACTGGTTGGTTCAAGATATTT.

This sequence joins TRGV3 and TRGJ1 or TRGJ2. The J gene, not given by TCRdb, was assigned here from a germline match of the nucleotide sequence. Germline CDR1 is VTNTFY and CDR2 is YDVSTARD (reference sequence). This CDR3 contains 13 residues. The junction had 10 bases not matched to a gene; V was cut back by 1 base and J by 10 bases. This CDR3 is CATWDRLRGKKLF. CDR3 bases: TGTGCCACCTGGGACAGATTGAGGGGGAAGAAACTCTTT.